This TCR beta chain was recorded in a study of cytomegalovirus exposure and HLA in healthy donors. J lost 7 bases, V lost 5 bases, and 6 bases had no gene match. The CDR3 runs 13 residues. CDR1 LNHDA and CDR2 SQIVND come from the germline V gene (reference sequence). Remarks on this clone: Antigen: not known.

The primer mix had 60 Vbeta and 13 Jbeta primers. Profiled with immunoSEQ multiplex PCR; TCRdb holds only in-frame clones, not every one. This sample has more than 110,000 clones, with approximately 70% found just once. Findings of the study overall: Being indistinguishable, some V segments were excluded, TRBV6-2 and TRBV6-3 among them. Later analysis showed most CMV-associated TCR beta chains appearing HLA-restricted. A highly shared variant cluster was judged a likely technical artifact. TCR beta V- and J-gene trimming was later associated with a missense DCLRE1C variant.

The receptor comes from a woman aged 55-69 years in good health and CMV-seropositive. The rearrangement joins TRBV19 to TRBJ1-1; 8 bases are a match to TRBD1. Sample: PBMCs. CDR3: CASSRPDRVEAFF. CDR3 sequence (DNA): TGTGCCAGTAGTCGCCCGGACAGGGTTGAAGCTTTCTTT.